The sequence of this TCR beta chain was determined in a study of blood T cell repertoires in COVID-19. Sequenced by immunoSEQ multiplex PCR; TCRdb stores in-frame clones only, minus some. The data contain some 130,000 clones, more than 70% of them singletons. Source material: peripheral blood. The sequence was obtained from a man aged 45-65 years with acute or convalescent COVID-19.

The CDR3 DNA is TGTGCCAGTAGCCCTATCTACAAGGGGGCTGAAGCTTTCTTT. This encodes CASSPIYKGAEAFF. The chain uses TRBV19 and TRBJ1-1; possible D gene TRBD1, 6 bases. CDR1 and CDR2 from the germline V gene are LNHDA and SQIVND (reference sequence). The V gene lost 6 bases and the J gene lost 6 bases, with 17 bases spanning the gap. The CDR3 is 14 residues long. The full variable domain, completed using reference TRBV19 and TRBJ1-1, is DGGITQSPKYLFRKEGQNVTLSCEQNLNHDAMYWYRQDPGQGLRLIYYSQIVNDFQKGDIAEGYSVSREKKESFPLTVTSAQKNPTAFYLCASSPIYKGAEAFFGQGTRLTVV.